This TCR beta chain was captured by sequencing in a study of blood T cell repertoires in COVID-19. In the study overall: From T cells, B-cell-depleted T cells, or PBMCs came the material, which was cDNA or gDNA.

TCRdb's copy holds only in-frame clones and misses some; the assay was immunoSEQ multiplex PCR. Here the sample spans over 60,000 clones, around three quarters being singletons. This clone appeared a few times. The ends lost 11 bases at V and 5 bases at J; junction bases unmatched: 4. The germline V gene has CDR1 MDHEN and CDR2 SYDVKM. The CDR3 is 12 residues long. The specimen sequenced was peripheral blood. This chain connects TRBV28 to TRBJ2-4; 9 bases are shared with TRBD1. The receptor comes from a human donor in a cohort sampled during active COVID-19. This chain's CDR3 is CAGRTGENIQYF. The CDR3 region has the DNA TGTGCCGGTCGGACAGGGGAAAACATTCAGTACTTC.